The T cell receptor beta chain described here comes from a study of OX40 agonist ivuxolimab in advanced cancers. Looking at the study overall: Ivuxolimab, an agonist antibody against OX40 (CD134), was given to patients. The diagnoses of dose-escalation patients were hepatocellular carcinoma, melanoma, renal cell or head and neck cancer. Prior therapy, whether anti-PD-1, anti-PD-L1 or anti-CTLA-4, was allowed, and 30% to 40% had some.

The study, taken as a whole, reports: Relative to CD4+, CD8+ T cells held more expanded clones on average.

This clone has a handful of counts. The antigen remains unidentified. Germline V gene data show CDR1 as SGHTA and CDR2 as FQGTGA. Trimming took 5 bases from V and 0 from J, leaving 13 bases between them. The length of the CDR3 is 15 residues. Assay: immunoSEQ multiplex PCR; the TCRdb copy retains only in-frame clones and omits some. Of under 90,000 clones in the sample, more than 70% are singletons; the top ten hold around 0.2%. The source is an adult with an advanced solid tumor such as melanoma, head and neck, liver or kidney cancer. The sample was CD4+ or CD8+ T cells sorted from blood, taken in a trial of the OX40 agonist ivuxolimab. The chain employs TRBV7-3 and TRBJ1-2; D call uncertain. For the CDR3, the DNA is TGTGCCAGCAGCCCCCGGAGGGCAGCTAACTATGGCTACACCTTC. Residues: CASSPRRAANYGYTF.